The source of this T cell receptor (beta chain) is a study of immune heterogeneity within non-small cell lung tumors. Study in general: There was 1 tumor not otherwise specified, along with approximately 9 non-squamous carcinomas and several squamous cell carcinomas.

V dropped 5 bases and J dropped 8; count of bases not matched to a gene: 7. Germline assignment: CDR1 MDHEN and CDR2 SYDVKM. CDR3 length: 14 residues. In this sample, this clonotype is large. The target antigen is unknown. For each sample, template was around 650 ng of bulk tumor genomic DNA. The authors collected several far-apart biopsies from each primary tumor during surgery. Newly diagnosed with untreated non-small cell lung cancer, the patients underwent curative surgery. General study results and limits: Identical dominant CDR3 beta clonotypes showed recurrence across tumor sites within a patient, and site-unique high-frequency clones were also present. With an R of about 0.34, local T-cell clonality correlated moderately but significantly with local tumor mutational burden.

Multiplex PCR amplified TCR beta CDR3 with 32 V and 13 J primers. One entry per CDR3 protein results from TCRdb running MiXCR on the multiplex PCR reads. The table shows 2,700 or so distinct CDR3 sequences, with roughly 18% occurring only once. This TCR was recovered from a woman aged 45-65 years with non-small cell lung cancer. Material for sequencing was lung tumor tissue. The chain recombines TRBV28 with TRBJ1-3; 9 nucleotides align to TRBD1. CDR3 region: CASSLRQGGYTIYF. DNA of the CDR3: TGTGCCAGCAGTCTCAGACAGGGGGGGTACACCATATATTTT. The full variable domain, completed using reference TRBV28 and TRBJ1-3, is DVKVTQSSRYLVKRTGEKVFLECVQDMDHENMFWYRQDPGLGLRLIYFSYDVKMKEKGDIPEGYSVSREKKERFSLILESASTNQTSMYLCASSLRQGGYTIYFGEGSWLTVV.